This TCR beta chain came from a study of patients and donors after allogeneic stem cell transplantation. With 3 bases clipped from V and 3 bases from J, the junction kept 7 bases outside the gene matches. Germline-derived CDR1 and CDR2 are MNHNY and SVGAGI (reference sequence). This CDR3 has 17 residues. TCRdb processed the RT-PCR reads anew with MiXCR; each CDR3 protein has one entry. Of some 150,000 distinct CDR3 sequences listed, about two fifths are singletons. This sequence was found in a human donor who was either an allogeneic HSCT recipient or a stem cell or donor lymphocyte infusion donor (not recorded which). It is not recorded whose cells these are; they may come from a transplant donor. Material for sequencing was blood, either unsorted or a sorted T cell fraction (not recorded which). This chain uses TRBV6-6 with TRBJ2-3; TRBD2 matches 12 bases. The CDR3 nucleotides are TGTGCCAGCAGTTATTCCCGACTAGCGGGGGATACAGATACGCAGTATTTT. Translated: CASSYSRLAGDTDTQYF.